The 27 T cell receptor beta chains reported below all come from one sample, sequenced in a study of identical twins. Each CDR3 protein is one row after TCRdb ran MiXCR on the 5' RACE reads. The table records some 500,000 distinct CDR3 sequences, roughly 13% of them present only once. The same data also went into a second study, on yellow fever vaccine responses in identical twins.

What was sequenced was CD4+ T cells sorted from blood. The receptor set was obtained from a woman between 18 and 29 years old in good health.

The chain couples TRBV7-8 to TRBJ1-6; D not resolved. The CDR3 contains 14 residues. Per germline, CDR1 SGHVS and CDR2 FQNEAQ. Trimming took off 4 bases at V and 5 bases at J, with 9 bases between the two ends. The CDR3 DNA sequence: TGTGCCAGCAGCTCACATGCCAATAATTCACCCCTCCACTTT. It specifies CASSSHANNSPLHF.

The chain is built from TRBV12-3 or TRBV12-4 and TRBJ2-7; D is undetermined. The CDR3 contains 16 residues. The V gene lost 1 base and the J gene lost 2 bases, with 15 bases spanning the gap. The CDR3 DNA reads TGTGCCAGCAGTTTAGGCAGCCCTCTCTCACCCTACGAGCAGTACTTC. Translation gives CASSLGSPLSPYEQYF.

The J gene is TRBJ2-7, the V gene TRBV27; TRBD1 aligns across 11 bases. The CDR3 sequence is 15 residues long. V lost 7 bases, J lost 0 bases, and 5 bases stayed unmatched. Per germline, CDR1 MNHEY and CDR2 SMNVEV (reference sequence). CDR3 in amino acids: CASKIGQGASYEQYF. The CDR3 DNA is TGTGCCAGCAAAATTGGACAGGGGGCCTCCTACGAGCAGTACTTC.

V and J are TRBV5-1 and TRBJ2-7, with 10 bases lining up with TRBD1. The CDR3 has 15 residues. V shed 2 bases, J shed 5 bases, and the junction held 7 bases outside the gene matches. Per germline, CDR1 SGHRS and CDR2 YFSETQ. CDR3 bases: TGCGCCAGCAGCTTCCGGACAGGGGGGACCAACGAGCAGTACTTC. Its protein product is CASSFRTGGTNEQYF.

The V gene is TRBV7-8, the J gene TRBJ2-3, with D possibly matching TRBD1 (5 bases). V lost 4 bases, J lost 0 bases, and 17 bases lay in between. CDR1 is SGHVS and CDR2 is FQNEAQ in the germline V gene. The CDR3 spans 17 residues. CDR3 loop: CASSSLQGQSSTDTQYF. In nucleotides, the CDR3 is TGTGCCAGCAGCTCGCTCCAGGGCCAATCTAGCACAGATACGCAGTATTTT.

This chain uses TRBV15 with TRBJ2-7; D is possibly TRBD1 (6 bases). The V gene lost 1 base and the J gene lost 4 bases, with 11 bases spanning the gap. CDR3 size: 14 residues. Looked up from germline, CDR1 is LNHNV and CDR2 is YYDKDF (reference sequence). The CDR3 DNA is TGTGCCACCAGCAGAGCAGGGGTTGGGTACGAGCAGTACTTC. Translated: CATSRAGVGYEQYF. Using reference TRBV15 and TRBJ2-7 for the parts outside the CDR3, the full variable domain is DAMVIQNPRYQVTQFGKPVTLSCSQTLNHNVMYWYQQKSSQAPKLLFHYYDKDFNNEADTPDNFQSRRPNTSFCFLDIRSPGLGDTAMYLCATSRAGVGYEQYFGPGTRLTVT.

This clonotype turned up a few times. The chain combines TRBV11-3 with TRBJ2-1, with D unclear. CDR1 and CDR2 from the germline V gene are SGHNT and YENEEA. This CDR3 contains 11 residues. Deletions cut 1 base from V and 10 bases from J, with 5 bases between. The CDR3 DNA is TGTGCCAGCAGCTTAGGCACAGAGCAGTTCTTC. It encodes CASSLGTEQFF.

The rearrangement joins TRBV20-1 to TRBJ2-7, with 12 positions matching TRBD2. The CDR3 is made up of 12 amino acids. Germline CDR1 is DFQATT and CDR2 is SNEGSKA (reference sequence). The junction had 4 bases not matched to a gene; V was cut back by 6 bases and J by 7 bases. This CDR3 reads CSARTSGEEQYF. Here the CDR3 DNA reads TGCAGTGCACGGACTAGCGGGGAGGAGCAGTACTTC.

V and J are TRBV5-4 and TRBJ2-7, with 12 bases identical to TRBD2. The CDR3 is 16 amino acids. V was pared by 4 bases and J by 4 bases, with 9 bases of the junction left unmatched. Germline CDR1 reads SGHNT; CDR2 reads YYREEE (reference sequence). CDR3 sequence reads: CASSLLRLAGEYEQYF. The CDR3 DNA sequence: TGTGCCAGCAGCCTCTTGAGACTAGCGGGGGAGTACGAGCAGTACTTC.

In its sample, this clonotype was seen a few times. CDR3 sequence: CASSVASGERTDTQYF. The CDR3 DNA reads as TGTGCCAGCAGCGTAGCATCGGGAGAGCGCACAGATACGCAGTATTTT. The V and J genes are TRBV9 and TRBJ2-3, with a possible D match to TRBD2 (6 bases). Trimming took off 0 bases at V and 1 base at J, with 12 bases between the two ends. Germline V CDR1 and CDR2: SGDLS, YYNGEE. CDR3 length: 16 amino acids.

This clonotype was seen only a few times. In DNA form, the CDR3 reads TGTGCCAGCGGCCATCCCAGCACAGATACGCAGTATTTT. Protein sequence: CASGHPSTDTQYF. The chain uses TRBV7-2 and TRBJ2-3, with D unclear. The V end was cut by 8 bases, the J end by 0 bases, with 9 bases between. Germline CDR1 reads SGHTA; CDR2 reads FQGNSA. CDR3 length: 13 amino acids.

This clonotype was seen only a few times. The CDR3 here is CASSGGQGVYEQYF. DNA of the CDR3: TGTGCCAGCAGTGGGGGACAGGGAGTTTACGAGCAGTACTTC. The chain uses TRBV28 and TRBJ2-7; TRBD1 matches 9 bases. This CDR3 contains 14 residues. Germline values: CDR1 MDHEN, CDR2 SYDVKM. Trimming cost V 5 bases and J 4 bases; bases outside gene matches: 6.

The sample holds many counts of this clonotype. The chain employs TRBV4-2 and TRBJ2-1; TRBD2 agrees at 9 bases. After removal of 3 bases from V and 5 bases from J, the junction contained 5 bases not matched to a gene. The CDR3 loop spans 15 amino acids. Per germline, CDR1 LGHNA and CDR2 YNFKEQ. Here the CDR3 DNA reads TGTGCCAGCAGCCAGGTCCCTAGCGGGAACAATGAGCAGTTCTTC. This codes for CASSQVPSGNNEQFF.

This clonotype was detected only a few times. The chain employs TRBV5-1 and TRBJ2-5; no firm D call. The V gene lost 2 bases and the J gene lost 5 bases, with 10 bases spanning the gap. The CDR3 length is 13 residues. The germline V gene encodes CDR1 SGHRS and CDR2 YFSETQ. Here the CDR3 reads CASSLDGEETQYF. The CDR3 DNA sequence: TGCGCCAGCAGCTTAGACGGAGAGGAGACCCAGTACTTC.

The genes are TRBV28 and TRBJ2-1; D gene unclear. Germline lookup yields CDR1 MDHEN and CDR2 SYDVKM. The V gene lost 6 bases and the J gene lost 6 bases, with 9 bases spanning the gap. This CDR3 is built from 12 residues. This CDR3 reads CASRTGSNEQFF. The CDR3 DNA sequence: TGTGCCAGCAGGACCGGAAGCAATGAGCAGTTCTTC.

The V and J genes are TRBV5-5 and TRBJ2-3; D might be TRBD2 (5 bases). Germline CDR1 reads SGHKS; CDR2 reads YYEKEE (reference sequence). The CDR3 length is 15 residues. V lost 1 base and J lost 5, with 14 bases in between. As DNA, the CDR3 is TGTGCCAGCAGCTTGTTAGTGGGAGATGGAGATACGCAGTATTTT. Translated, it gives CASSLLVGDGDTQYF.

The chain uses TRBV6-1 and TRBJ2-3; 9 bases map to TRBD2. Germline V lookup: CDR1 MNHNS, CDR2 SASEGT. The CDR3 runs 17 residues. The V and J ends lost 7 bases and 1 base, in that order; junction bases with no gene match: 12. The CDR3 DNA is TGTGCCAGCAACTCCAGGGGTAGCGGGAGAGGCACAGATACGCAGTATTTT. It is translated as CASNSRGSGRGTDTQYF.

This clonotype was observed a few times. The V gene is TRBV3-1, the J gene TRBJ2-7, with 11 nucleotides matching TRBD1. V gave up 9 bases and J gave up 6 bases; unmatched junction bases: 1. The CDR3 is made up of 11 amino acids. Per the germline V gene, CDR1 is LGHDT and CDR2 is YNNKEL (reference sequence). The CDR3 bases are TGTGCCAGTGGACAGGGGGCCGAGCAGTACTTC. It encodes CASGQGAEQYF.

The V gene is TRBV24-1, the J gene TRBJ2-1; 10 nucleotides agree with TRBD1. CDR3 length: 15 residues. With V trimmed by 4 bases and J by 9 bases, 8 bases remained unmatched. Per the germline V gene, CDR1 is KGHDR and CDR2 is SFDVKD. CDR3 region: CATSDMGQGKGEQFF. Here the CDR3 DNA reads TGTGCCACCAGTGACATGGGACAGGGGAAGGGTGAGCAGTTCTTC.

The chain has TRBV5-5 and TRBJ2-7; 13 bases line up with TRBD2. The CDR3 is made up of 15 amino acids. After removal of 2 bases from V and 4 bases from J, the junction contained 3 bases not matched to a gene. From germline, CDR1 is SGHKS and CDR2 YYEKEE (reference sequence). The CDR3 region is CASSLLAGGRYEQYF. The CDR3 nucleotides are TGTGCCAGCAGCTTACTAGCGGGAGGGAGGTACGAGCAGTACTTC. The full variable domain, in which reference TRBV5-5 and TRBJ2-7 provide the parts outside the CDR3, is DAGVTQSPTHLIKTRGQQVTLRCSPISGHKSVSWYQQVLGQGPQFIFQYYEKEERGRGNFPDRFSARQFPNYSSELNVNALLLGDSALYLCASSLLAGGRYEQYFGPGTRLTVT.

This clonotype showed up just a few times. The chain carries TRBV7-2 and TRBJ2-1, with D possibly being TRBD2 (6 bases). Germline V lookup: CDR1 SGHTA, CDR2 FQGNSA. The CDR3 is 14 residues long. V was trimmed by 2 bases and J by 9 bases, leaving 14 bases between them. The CDR3 protein is CASSLLPGEVEQFF. As DNA, the CDR3 is TGTGCCAGCAGCTTACTGCCCGGGGAGGTTGAGCAGTTCTTC.

The chain couples TRBV20-1 to TRBJ2-7, with TRBD1 matching 9 bases. This CDR3 is built from 14 residues. Trimming cost V 2 bases and J 2 bases; bases outside gene matches: 4. Per germline, CDR1 DFQATT and CDR2 SNEGSKA (reference sequence). The CDR3 here is CSARNRQGAYEQYF. The CDR3 region has the DNA TGCAGTGCTAGAAACCGACAGGGGGCCTACGAGCAGTACTTC.

The chain is built from TRBV12-3 or TRBV12-4 and TRBJ2-1, with TRBD2 identical over 7 bases. This CDR3 is built from 17 residues. V lost 5 bases and J lost 0; bases outside the gene matches: 10. This chain's CDR3 is CASSPFRTGGSYNEQFF. The CDR3 DNA follows: TGTGCCAGCAGTCCCTTTAGAACGGGAGGCTCCTACAATGAGCAGTTCTTC.

The rearrangement uses TRBV19 and TRBJ1-1, with D possibly matching TRBD1 (6 bases). Germline V gene sequence: CDR1 LNHDA, CDR2 SQIVND (reference sequence). The germline V and J ends were trimmed by 5 bases and 4 bases, with 17 bases remaining between them. The CDR3 length is 15 residues. The DNA of the CDR3 is TGTGCCAGTAGTCAACCACAGGGTAGGCGCACTGAAGCTTTCTTT. This codes for CASSQPQGRRTEAFF.

This chain connects TRBV7-9 to TRBJ2-1; 8 nucleotides agree with TRBD2. The CDR3 has 14 residues. The V gene's germline CDR1 is SEHNR and CDR2 FQNEAQ (reference sequence). The V and J ends lost 5 bases and 12 bases, in that order; junction bases with no gene match: 12. The CDR3 reads CASSGSGTPSVQFF. The DNA of the CDR3 is TGTGCCAGCAGCGGTAGCGGGACCCCCTCAGTGCAGTTCTTC.

This clonotype came up many times. This chain links TRBV7-2 with TRBJ2-1; the D gene is possibly TRBD2 (5 bases). The CDR3 runs to 16 residues. Trimming took off 1 base at V and 4 bases at J, with 14 bases between the two ends. Per the germline V gene, CDR1 is SGHTA and CDR2 is FQGNSA. CDR3 bases: TGTGCCAGCAGCTTAGTACTAGGTCTCTCGTACAATGAGCAGTTCTTC. The encoded protein is CASSLVLGLSYNEQFF.

In this sample, this clonotype turned up a few times. This chain links TRBV20-1 with TRBJ2-2; D is ambiguous. The length of the CDR3 is 12 residues. The V end was cut by 4 bases, the J end by 6 bases, with 9 bases between. Germline-derived CDR1 and CDR2 are DFQATT and SNEGSKA (reference sequence). CDR3 sequence (DNA): TGCAGTGCTATTTTCCTCCCCGGGGAGCTGTTTTTT. It encodes CSAIFLPGELFF.